A selection of T cell receptor beta chains follows, all from one sample in a study of shared clonotypes between healthy human individuals. The data were produced by immunoSEQ multiplex PCR, yet TCRdb's version contains in-frame clones alone and is incomplete. The table shows roughly 2 million clones, with approximately 94% occurring only once. Sequencing was carried out using naive CD8+ T cells sorted from blood. All receptors derive from a man between 18 and 35 years old in good health. CDR3s include the opening cysteine and the closing phenylalanine or tryptophan. The D gene is left open where the match is weak. Clone size appears in some rows only: once, few, many, or a class for an expanded clone.

v_call: TRBV27
d_call: .
j_call: TRBJ2-1
clone_size: .
cdr3_aa: CASSWGAGDGEQFF
cdr3_nt: TGTGCCAGCAGTTGGGGGGCAGGGGACGGTGAGCAGTTCTTC

v_call: TRBV11-2
d_call: .
j_call: TRBJ2-1
clone_size: .
cdr3_aa: CASGVTGILGEQFF
cdr3_nt: TGTGCCAGCGGAGTGACGGGGATACTCGGTGAGCAGTTCTTC

v_call: TRBV5-1
d_call: .
j_call: TRBJ2-3
clone_size: .
cdr3_aa: CASSLATGSYDTQYF
cdr3_nt: TGCGCCAGCAGCTTGGCTACAGGGTCTTATGATACGCAGTATTTT

v_call: TRBV5-4
d_call: TRBD2
j_call: TRBJ2-1
clone_size: .
cdr3_aa: CASSPPRRGGPNEQFF
cdr3_nt: TGTGCCAGCAGCCCGCCAAGGCGGGGGGGCCCAAATGAGCAGTTCTTC

v_call: TRBV4-1
d_call: .
j_call: TRBJ2-7
clone_size: .
cdr3_aa: CASSQERVYSYEQYF
cdr3_nt: TGCGCCAGCAGCCAAGAAAGGGTATACTCCTACGAGCAGTACTTC

v_call: TRBV4-1
d_call: .
j_call: TRBJ2-7
clone_size: .
cdr3_aa: CASSLRRTDSYEQYF
cdr3_nt: TGCGCCAGCAGCCTACGTCGGACGGACTCCTACGAGCAGTACTTC

v_call: TRBV30
d_call: .
j_call: TRBJ2-7
clone_size: .
cdr3_aa: CAWSVQAYEQYF
cdr3_nt: TGTGCCTGGAGTGTACAAGCCTACGAGCAGTACTTC

v_call: TRBV11-2
d_call: .
j_call: TRBJ2-7
clone_size: .
cdr3_aa: CASSLAARNYEQYF
cdr3_nt: TGTGCCAGCAGCTTAGCCGCGCGCAACTACGAGCAGTACTTC

v_call: TRBV6-4
d_call: TRBD2
j_call: TRBJ2-5
clone_size: .
cdr3_aa: CASSDSASGIETQYF
cdr3_nt: TGTGCCAGCAGTGACTCCGCTAGCGGGATAGAGACCCAGTACTTC

v_call: TRBV9
d_call: .
j_call: TRBJ2-7
clone_size: .
cdr3_aa: CASSVVGSADEQYF
cdr3_nt: TGTGCCAGCAGCGTAGTTGGCTCCGCCGACGAGCAGTACTTC

v_call: TRBV7-9
d_call: .
j_call: TRBJ2-5
clone_size: .
cdr3_aa: CASSQTSQETQYF
cdr3_nt: TGTGCCAGCAGCCAGACTAGCCAAGAGACCCAGTACTTC

v_call: TRBV4-1
d_call: .
j_call: TRBJ2-7
clone_size: .
cdr3_aa: CASSPDRRSNYEQYF
cdr3_nt: TGCGCCAGCAGCCCTGACCGGAGATCGAACTACGAGCAGTACTTC

v_call: TRBV28
d_call: .
j_call: TRBJ2-7
clone_size: .
cdr3_aa: CASRLQGSAYEQYF
cdr3_nt: TGTGCCAGCAGACTACAGGGTTCTGCCTACGAGCAGTACTTC

v_call: TRBV2
d_call: TRBD1
j_call: TRBJ2-3
clone_size: .
cdr3_aa: CASRDGTGDPGTDTQYF
cdr3_nt: TGTGCCAGCAGGGACGGGACAGGGGACCCCGGCACAGATACGCAGTATTTT

v_call: TRBV27
d_call: TRBD1
j_call: TRBJ1-3
clone_size: .
cdr3_aa: CASSPNRGSGNTIYF
cdr3_nt: TGTGCCAGCAGTCCAAACAGGGGATCTGGAAACACCATATATTTT

v_call: TRBV4-3
d_call: TRBD1
j_call: TRBJ1-6
clone_size: .
cdr3_aa: CASSQDWGQGNSPLHF
cdr3_nt: TGCGCCAGCAGCCAAGATTGGGGACAGGGGAATTCACCCCTCCACTTT

v_call: TRBV10-2
d_call: .
j_call: TRBJ1-4
clone_size: .
cdr3_aa: CASSESPGRNEKLFF
cdr3_nt: TGCGCCAGCAGTGAGTCTCCAGGCCGTAATGAAAAACTGTTTTTT

v_call: TRBV6-1
d_call: .
j_call: TRBJ2-7
clone_size: .
cdr3_aa: CASSEAGTYEQYF
cdr3_nt: TGTGCCAGCAGTGAGGCCGGCACCTACGAGCAGTACTTC

v_call: TRBV9
d_call: .
j_call: TRBJ2-2
clone_size: .
cdr3_aa: CASSVVTRDGELFF
cdr3_nt: TGTGCCAGCAGCGTAGTTACGAGGGACGGGGAGCTGTTTTTT

v_call: TRBV30
d_call: .
j_call: TRBJ1-5
clone_size: once
cdr3_aa: CAWSEGHSNQPQHF
cdr3_nt: TGTGCCTGGAGTGAAGGACATAGCAATCAGCCCCAGCATTTT